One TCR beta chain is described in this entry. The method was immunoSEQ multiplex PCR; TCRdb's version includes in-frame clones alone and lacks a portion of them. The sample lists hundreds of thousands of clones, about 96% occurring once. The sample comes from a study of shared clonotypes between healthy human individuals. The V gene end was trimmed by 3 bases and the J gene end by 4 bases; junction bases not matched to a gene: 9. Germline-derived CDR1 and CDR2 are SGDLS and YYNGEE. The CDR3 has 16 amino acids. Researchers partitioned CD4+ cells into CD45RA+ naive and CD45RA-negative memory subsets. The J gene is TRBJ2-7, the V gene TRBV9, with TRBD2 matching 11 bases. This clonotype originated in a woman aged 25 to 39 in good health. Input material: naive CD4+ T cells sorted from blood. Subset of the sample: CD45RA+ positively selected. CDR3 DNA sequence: TGTGCCAGCAGCGGAAAACAGGCTAGCGGGAGGTACGAGCAGTACTTC. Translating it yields CASSGKQASGRYEQYF.